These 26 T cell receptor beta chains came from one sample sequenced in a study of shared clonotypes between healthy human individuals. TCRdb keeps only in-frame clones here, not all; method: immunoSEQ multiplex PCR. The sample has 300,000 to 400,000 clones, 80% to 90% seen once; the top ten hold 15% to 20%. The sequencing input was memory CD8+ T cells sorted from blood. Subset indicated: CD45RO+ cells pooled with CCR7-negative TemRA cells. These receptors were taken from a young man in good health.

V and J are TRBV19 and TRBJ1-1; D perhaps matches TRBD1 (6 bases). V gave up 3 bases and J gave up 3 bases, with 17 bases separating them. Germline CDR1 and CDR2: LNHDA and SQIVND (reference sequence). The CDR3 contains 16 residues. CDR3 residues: CASSMTTGLGDTEAFF. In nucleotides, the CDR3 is TGTGCCAGTAGTATGACGACAGGCTTGGGGGACACTGAAGCTTTCTTT.

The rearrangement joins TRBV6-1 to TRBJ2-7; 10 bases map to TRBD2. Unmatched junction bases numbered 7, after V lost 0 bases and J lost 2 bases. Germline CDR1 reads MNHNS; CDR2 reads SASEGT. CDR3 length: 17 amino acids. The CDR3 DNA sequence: TGTGCCAGCAGTGAAGCCAAGCTAGCGGGGGAGACCTACGAGCAGTACTTC. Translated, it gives CASSEAKLAGETYEQYF.

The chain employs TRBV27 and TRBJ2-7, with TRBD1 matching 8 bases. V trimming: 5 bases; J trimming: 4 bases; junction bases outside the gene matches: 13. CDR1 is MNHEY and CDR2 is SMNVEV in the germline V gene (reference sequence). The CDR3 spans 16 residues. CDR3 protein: CASSPQGQGAMYEQYF. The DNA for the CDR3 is TGTGCCAGCAGTCCCCAAGGTCAGGGGGCAATGTACGAGCAGTACTTC.

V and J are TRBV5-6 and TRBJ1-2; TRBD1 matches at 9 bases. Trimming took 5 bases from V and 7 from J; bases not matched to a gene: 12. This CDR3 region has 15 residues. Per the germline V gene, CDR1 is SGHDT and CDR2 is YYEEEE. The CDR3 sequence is CASRRQGVASVGYTF. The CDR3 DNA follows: TGTGCCAGCAGGAGACAGGGGGTTGCGTCTGTTGGCTACACCTTC.

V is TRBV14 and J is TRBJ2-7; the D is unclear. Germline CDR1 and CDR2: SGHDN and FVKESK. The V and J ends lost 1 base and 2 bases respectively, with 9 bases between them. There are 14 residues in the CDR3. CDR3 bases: TGTGCCAGCAGCCAAGGACAATTCCCCTACGAGCAGTACTTC. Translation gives CASSQGQFPYEQYF.

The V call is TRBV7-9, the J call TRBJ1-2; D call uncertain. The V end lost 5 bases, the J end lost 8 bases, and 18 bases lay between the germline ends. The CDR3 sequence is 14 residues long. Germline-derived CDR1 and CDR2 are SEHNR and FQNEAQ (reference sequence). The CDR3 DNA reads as TGTGCCAGCAGCCCGGTGTGGGTTTGGGCAGGCTACACCTTC. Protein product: CASSPVWVWAGYTF.

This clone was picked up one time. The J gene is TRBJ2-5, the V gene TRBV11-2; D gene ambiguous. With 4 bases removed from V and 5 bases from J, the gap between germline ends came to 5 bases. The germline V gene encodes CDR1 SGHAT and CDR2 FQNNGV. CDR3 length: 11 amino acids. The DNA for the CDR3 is TGTGCCAGCAGCTCCGAGGAGACCCAGTACTTC. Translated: CASSSEETQYF.

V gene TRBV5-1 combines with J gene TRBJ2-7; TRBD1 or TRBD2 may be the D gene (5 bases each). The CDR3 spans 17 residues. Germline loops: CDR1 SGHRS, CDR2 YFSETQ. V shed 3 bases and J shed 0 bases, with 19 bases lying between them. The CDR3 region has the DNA TGCGCCAGCAGCTCCGTTACGGGACGCCTGAGCTCCTACGAGCAGTACTTC. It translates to CASSSVTGRLSSYEQYF.

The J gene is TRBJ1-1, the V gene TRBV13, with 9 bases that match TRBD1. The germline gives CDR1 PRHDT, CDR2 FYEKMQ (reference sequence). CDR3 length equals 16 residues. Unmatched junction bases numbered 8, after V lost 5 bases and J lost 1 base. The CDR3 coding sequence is TGTGCCAGCAGCCAGTTCGGGACAGGGACGAACACTGAAGCTTTCTTT. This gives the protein CASSQFGTGTNTEAFF.

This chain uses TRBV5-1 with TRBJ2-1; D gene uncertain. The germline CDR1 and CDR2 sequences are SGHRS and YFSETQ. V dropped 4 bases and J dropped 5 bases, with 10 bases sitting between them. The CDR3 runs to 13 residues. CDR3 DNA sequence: TGCGCCAGCAGCCCCCTATTGGACAATGAGCAGTTCTTC. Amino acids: CASSPLLDNEQFF.

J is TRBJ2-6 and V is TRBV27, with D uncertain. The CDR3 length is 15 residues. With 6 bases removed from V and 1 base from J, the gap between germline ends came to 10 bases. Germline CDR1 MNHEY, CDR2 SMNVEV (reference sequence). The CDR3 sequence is CASRVLASGANVLTF. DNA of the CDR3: TGTGCCAGCAGAGTTCTGGCTTCTGGGGCCAACGTCCTGACTTTC.

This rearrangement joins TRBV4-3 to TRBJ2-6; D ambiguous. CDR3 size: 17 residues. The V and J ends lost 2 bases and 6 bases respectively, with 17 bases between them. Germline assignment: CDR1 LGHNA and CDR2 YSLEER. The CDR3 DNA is TGCGCCAGCAGCCAATCTATCGTTTCCCTAGAGGCCAACGTCCTGACTTTC. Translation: CASSQSIVSLEANVLTF.

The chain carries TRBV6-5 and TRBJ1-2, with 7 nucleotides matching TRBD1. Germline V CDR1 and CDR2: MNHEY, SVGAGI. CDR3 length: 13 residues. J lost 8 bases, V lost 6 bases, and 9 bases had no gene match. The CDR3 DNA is TGTGCCAGCAGGGCCGGGACAGTCTTAGGCTACACCTTC. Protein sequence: CASRAGTVLGYTF.

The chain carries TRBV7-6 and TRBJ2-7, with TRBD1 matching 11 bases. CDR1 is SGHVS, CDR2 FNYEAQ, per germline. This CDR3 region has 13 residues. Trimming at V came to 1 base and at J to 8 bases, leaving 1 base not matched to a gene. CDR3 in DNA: TGTGCCAGCAGCTTAGGGACAGGGGGCAAGCAGTACTTC. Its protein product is CASSLGTGGKQYF.

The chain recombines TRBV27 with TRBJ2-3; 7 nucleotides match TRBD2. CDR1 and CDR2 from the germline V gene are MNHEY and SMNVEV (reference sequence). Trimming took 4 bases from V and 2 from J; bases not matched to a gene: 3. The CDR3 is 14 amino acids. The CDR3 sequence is CASSYLAVTDTQYF. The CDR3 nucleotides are TGTGCCAGCAGTTATCTAGCGGTCACAGATACGCAGTATTTT.

In DNA form, the CDR3 reads TGTGCCAGCAGCTCGACAGTCGAGTACACTGAAGCTTTCTTT. It codes for CASSSTVEYTEAFF. The J gene is TRBJ1-1, the V gene TRBV7-9; TRBD1 might be the D (5 bases). CDR3 length: 14 amino acids. With 4 bases removed from V and 3 bases from J, the gap between germline ends came to 12 bases. Germline V gene data show CDR1 as SEHNR and CDR2 as FQNEAQ (reference sequence).

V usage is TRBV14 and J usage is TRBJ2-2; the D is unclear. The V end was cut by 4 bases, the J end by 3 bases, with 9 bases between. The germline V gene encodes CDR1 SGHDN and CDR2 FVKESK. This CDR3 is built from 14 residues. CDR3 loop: CASSPNQYTGELFF. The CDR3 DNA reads TGTGCCAGCAGCCCGAATCAGTACACCGGGGAGCTGTTTTTT.

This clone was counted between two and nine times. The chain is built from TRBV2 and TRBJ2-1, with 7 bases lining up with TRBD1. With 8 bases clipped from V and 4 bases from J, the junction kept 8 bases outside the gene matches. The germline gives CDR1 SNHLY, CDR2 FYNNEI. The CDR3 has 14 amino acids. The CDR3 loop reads CASSPGTVYNEQFF. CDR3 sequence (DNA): TGTGCCAGCTCCCCCGGGACAGTTTACAATGAGCAGTTCTTC.

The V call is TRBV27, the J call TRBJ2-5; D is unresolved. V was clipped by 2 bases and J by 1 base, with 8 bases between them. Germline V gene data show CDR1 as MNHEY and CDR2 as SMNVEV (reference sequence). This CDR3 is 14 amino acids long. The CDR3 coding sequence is TGTGCCAGCAGTTTAATCTACAGCCAAGAGACCCAGTACTTC. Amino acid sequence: CASSLIYSQETQYF.

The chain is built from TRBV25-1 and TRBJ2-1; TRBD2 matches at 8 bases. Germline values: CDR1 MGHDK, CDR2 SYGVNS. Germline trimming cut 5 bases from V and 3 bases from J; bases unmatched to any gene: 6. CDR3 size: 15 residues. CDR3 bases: TGTGCCAGCAGTATTGGGGCGGGAGGCTACAATGAGCAGTTCTTC. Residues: CASSIGAGGYNEQFF.

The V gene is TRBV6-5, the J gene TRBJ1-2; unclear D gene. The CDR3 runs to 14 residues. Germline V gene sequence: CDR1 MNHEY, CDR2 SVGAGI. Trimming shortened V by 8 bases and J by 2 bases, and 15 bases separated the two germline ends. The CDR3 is CASAEWGGNYGYTF. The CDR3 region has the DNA TGTGCCAGCGCTGAGTGGGGAGGAAACTATGGCTACACCTTC.

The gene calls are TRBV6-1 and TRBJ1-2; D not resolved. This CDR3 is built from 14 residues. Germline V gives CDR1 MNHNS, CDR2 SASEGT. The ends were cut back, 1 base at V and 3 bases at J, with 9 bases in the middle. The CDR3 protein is CASSEDSRDYGYTF. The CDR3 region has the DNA TGTGCCAGCAGTGAAGACAGCAGAGACTATGGCTACACCTTC.

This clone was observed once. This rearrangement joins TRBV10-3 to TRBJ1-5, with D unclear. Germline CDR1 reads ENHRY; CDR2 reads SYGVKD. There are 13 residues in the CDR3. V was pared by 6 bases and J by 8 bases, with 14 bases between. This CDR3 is CAIRGGWLKPQHF. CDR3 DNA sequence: TGTGCCATCAGGGGAGGGTGGCTGAAGCCCCAGCATTTT.

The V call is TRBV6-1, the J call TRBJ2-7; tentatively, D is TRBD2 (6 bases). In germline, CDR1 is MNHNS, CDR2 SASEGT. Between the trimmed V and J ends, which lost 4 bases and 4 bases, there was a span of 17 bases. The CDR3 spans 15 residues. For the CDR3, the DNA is TGTGCCAGCAGTGGGATCCGGGACTTCCGATACGAGCAGTACTTC. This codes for CASSGIRDFRYEQYF.

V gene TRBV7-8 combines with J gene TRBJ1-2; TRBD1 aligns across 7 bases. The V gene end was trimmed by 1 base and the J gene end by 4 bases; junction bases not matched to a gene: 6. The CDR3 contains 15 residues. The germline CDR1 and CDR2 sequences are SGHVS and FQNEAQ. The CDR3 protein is CASSLEPGQLYGYTF. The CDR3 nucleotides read TGTGCCAGCAGCTTAGAGCCGGGACAGCTCTATGGCTACACCTTC.

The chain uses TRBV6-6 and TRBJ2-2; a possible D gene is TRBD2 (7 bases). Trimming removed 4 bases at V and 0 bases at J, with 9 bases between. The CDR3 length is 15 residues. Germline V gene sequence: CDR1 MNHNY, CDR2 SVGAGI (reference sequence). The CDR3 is CASSWGGANTGELFF. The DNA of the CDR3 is TGTGCCAGCAGTTGGGGGGGCGCGAACACCGGGGAGCTGTTTTTT.